These T cell receptor beta chains were read from a single sample in a study of beta chain features in type 1 diabetes. The data were produced by immunoSEQ multiplex PCR, yet TCRdb's version contains in-frame clones alone and is incomplete. Here the sample spans 250,000 to 350,000 clones, 11% to 15% being singletons. Sequencing was performed on central memory CD4+ T cells from blood. These receptors came from a man between 25 and 39 years old in good health. CDR3s leave out the opening cysteine and the closing phenylalanine or tryptophan.

len	j_gene	v_gene	CDR3aa
12	TRBJ2-2	TRBV7-6	ASTPGQGAGELF
13	TRBJ2-5	TRBV19	ASSTTGSFGETQY
14	TRBJ2-7	TRBV2	ASGDWAGTTSYEQY
11	TRBJ2-1	TRBV7-3	ASSLGTGNEQF
15	TRBJ1-4	TRBV5-1	ASSEDRGSATNEKLF
14	TRBJ1-1	TRBV5-4	ASSLFLGGMNTEAF
12	TRBJ2-5	TRBV11-3	ASSFNRGQETQY
12	TRBJ1-1	TRBV7-3	ASSLSPRTGTLF
11	TRBJ2-2	TRBV9	ASSLRTAGELF
11	TRBJ1-2	TRBV29-1	SVDWGGSDGYT
12	TRBJ1-1	TRBV7-2	ASSLKQGPTEAF
13	TRBJ1-2	TRBV5-6	ASSLVDRGTDGYT
15	TRBJ2-3	TRBV7-2	ASGKLPRERSTDTQY
13	TRBJ1-3	TRBV9	ASSESGASGNTIY
14	TRBJ1-2	TRBV7-2	ASSLNKGRANYGYT
15	TRBJ2-1	TRBV4-1	ASSQDARGSSYNEQF
15	TRBJ2-1	TRBV6-1	ASSEIRSRLIANEQF
13	TRBJ2-3	TRBV6-5	ASSLGLGGTDTQY
11	TRBJ2-7	TRBV11-2	ASSPGQGIGQY
11	TRBJ2-3	TRBV30	AWSLRMADTQY
11	TRBJ1-1	TRBV10-3	AITGQMNTEAF
17	TRBJ2-6	TRBV19	ASSLPSGSHFSGANVLT
14	TRBJ1-2	TRBV18	ASSPGTGGALDGYT
14	TRBJ2-3	TRBV5-1	ASSLVGTGKTDTQY
15	TRBJ2-5	TRBV27	ASKHRGLAGDRETQY
13	TRBJ2-7	TRBV27	ASSSSPTGAYEQY
13	TRBJ2-1	TRBV6-1	ASATVGTLYNEQF
12	TRBJ1-5	TRBV25-1	ASSDAGPNQPQH
11	TRBJ2-1	TRBV7-9	ASSLEGASKQF
11	TRBJ2-5	TRBV6-5	ASSPSGAETQY
11	TRBJ1-4	TRBV2	ASSDADGEKLF
16	TRBJ1-2	TRBV5-4	ASSQVRSSPSQNYGYT
12	TRBJ1-1	TRBV6-5	ASSEDNMNTEAF
11	TRBJ2-1	TRBV7-2	ASSQEGNTEQF
11	TRBJ2-1	TRBV15	ATSRGRGTEQF
13	TRBJ2-5	TRBV5-4	ASSSGQANQETQY
15	TRBJ1-1	TRBV27	ASRPIGTAIGNTEAF
12	TRBJ2-5	TRBV4-1	ASSQGSPGATQY
13	TRBJ2-1	TRBV7-8	ASRAPGDPTNEQF
12	TRBJ2-3	TRBV6-6	ASSTDSYTDTQY
13	TRBJ2-1	TRBV11-3	ASSLVLAGKDEQF
9	TRBJ2-7	TRBV2	ASIGARGQY
13	TRBJ1-1	TRBV5-4	ASNVQGAGTTEAF
12	TRBJ2-3	TRBV19	ASRTSGFTDTQY
13	TRBJ1-3	TRBV7-2	ASSSRQGTGNTIY
11	TRBJ2-1	TRBV7-3	ASVRGRDNEQF
15	TRBJ2-1	TRBV14	ASSQDLGLGGGNEQF
15	TRBJ2-5	TRBV11-1	ASSPMTSGRRQETQY
13	TRBJ2-3	TRBV11-2	ASSFSTGSGNTQY
11	TRBJ1-3	TRBV6-1	ASSGASGNTIY
9	TRBJ1-2	TRBV28	ASSLLHGYT
12	TRBJ2-3	TRBV5-4	ASSRPRDSDTQY
13	TRBJ1-6	TRBV19	ASGKGRSYNSPLH
12	TRBJ1-1	TRBV7-2	ASSVDRGSTEAF
18	TRBJ2-1	TRBV5-1	ASSPRGLAGGSSSYNEQF